The 3 T cell receptor beta chains below all came from one sample that was sequenced in a study of T cells in Graves' hyperthyroidism and ophthalmopathy. Authors of the study amplified TCR beta CDR3 regions from RNA transcripts. HTBI primers were used for first-round RT-PCR of the TCR CDR3. MiXCR, applied by TCRdb to the multiplex PCR reads, yields one record per CDR3 protein. The table lists about 360,000 distinct CDR3 sequences, approximately 19% of them singletons, with 3% to 4.5% in the top ten. Sequenced: blood. The receptors come from a woman aged 18-29 years with Graves' hyperthyroidism.

This clonotype has ten or more counts. The chain has TRBV12-3 or TRBV12-4 and TRBJ2-7; weak D call: TRBD1 (6 bases). Trimming took 6 bases from V and 4 from J, leaving 10 bases between them. The CDR3 is 12 residues long. CDR3 region: CASRGHLYEQYF. CDR3 nucleotide sequence: TGTGCCAGCAGGGGACATCTTTACGAGCAGTACTTC.

This clonotype came up a few times. This chain's CDR3 is CASPSSGLPYEQYF. The CDR3 DNA sequence: TGTGCCAGCCCATCCTCGGGACTCCCCTACGAGCAGTACTTC. The V call is TRBV18, the J call TRBJ2-7; weak D call: TRBD2 (6 bases). V was cut by 8 bases and J by 2 bases, with 16 bases left in between. Germline loops: CDR1 KGHSH, CDR2 LQKENI. The length of the CDR3 is 14 residues.

This clonotype was seen a handful of times. The rearrangement joins TRBV5-1 to TRBJ2-7, with TRBD2 identical over 7 bases. CDR1 SGHRS and CDR2 YFSETQ come from the germline V gene. The CDR3 has 16 residues. The junction had 17 bases not matched to a gene; V was cut back by 4 bases and J by 7 bases. The DNA for the CDR3 is TGCGCCAGCAGCGGATGGGCGGATAGCGGGCGCTCGGAGCAGTACTTC. Translation gives CASSGWADSGRSEQYF.